A single sample is the source of the 14 T cell receptor beta chains below, sequenced in a study of cytomegalovirus exposure and HLA in healthy donors. Profiling relied on immunoSEQ multiplex PCR, and the TCRdb table lists in-frame clones only, not all of them. The sample has 220,000 or so clones; less than 85% are singletons. Sequencing was done on a sample of PBMCs. The receptors shown here come from a woman aged 18-30 years in good health and CMV-seronegative.

V usage is TRBV10-3 and J usage is TRBJ1-3; TRBD1 aligns across 8 bases. J lost 4 bases, V lost 5 bases, and 4 bases had no gene match. CDR3 size: 14 residues. CDR1 is ENHRY, CDR2 SYGVKD, per germline. The CDR3 DNA sequence: TGTGCCATCAGTAGCGACAGGGGAGGAAACACCATATATTTT. Protein sequence: CAISSDRGGNTIYF.

This rearrangement joins TRBV5-1 to TRBJ2-5; D might be TRBD1 or TRBD2, each matching 5 bases. The CDR3 is made up of 17 amino acids. Between the trimmed V and J ends, which lost 0 bases and 5 bases, there was a span of 20 bases. Germline CDR1 SGHRS, CDR2 YFSETQ. CDR3 sequence reads: CASSLEGTRQGVETQYF. The CDR3, as DNA: TGCGCCAGCAGCTTGGAGGGGACCCGGCAAGGCGTGGAGACCCAGTACTTC.

The chain couples TRBV18 to TRBJ1-5, with D possibly matching TRBD1 (5 bases). This CDR3 spans 17 amino acids. Per the germline V gene, CDR1 is KGHSH and CDR2 is LQKENI. Trimming pared 3 bases from V and 0 bases from J, leaving 15 bases between. The CDR3 coding sequence is TGTGCCAGCTCACCGCAGGGCGAGCTAAATAGCAATCAGCCCCAGCATTTT. It encodes CASSPQGELNSNQPQHF.

J is TRBJ1-2 and V is TRBV6-1; 11 bases are shared with TRBD1. The V and J ends lost 5 bases and 4 bases, in that order; junction bases with no gene match: 6. The germline V gene encodes CDR1 MNHNS and CDR2 SASEGT. This CDR3 is built from 15 residues. The DNA for the CDR3 is TGTGCCAGCAGTAGGGGGACAGGGGGTGCCTATGGCTACACCTTC. This codes for CASSRGTGGAYGYTF.

The chain uses TRBV7-9 and TRBJ1-1, with D perhaps matching TRBD1 (6 bases). Germline V gene data show CDR1 as SEHNR and CDR2 as FQNEAQ (reference sequence). This CDR3 has 14 amino acids. V shed 4 bases and J shed 1 base, with 10 bases lying between them. DNA of the CDR3: TGTGCCAGCAGCTCCCGACAGGAGAACACTGAAGCTTTCTTT. Residues: CASSSRQENTEAFF.

The V call is TRBV15, the J call TRBJ1-4; no definite D call. CDR1 LNHNV and CDR2 YYDKDF come from the germline V gene (reference sequence). CDR3 size: 14 residues. Trimming took 2 bases from V and 8 from J, leaving 12 bases between them. The DNA of the CDR3 is TGTGCCACCAGCAGAAGCGGACTGGAGGAAAAACTGTTTTTT. Protein sequence: CATSRSGLEEKLFF.

The chain links TRBV28 to TRBJ1-1, with D uncertain. This CDR3 region has 14 residues. Germline CDR1 reads MDHEN; CDR2 reads SYDVKM. V lost 1 base to trimming and J lost 5 bases, with 11 bases between them. This CDR3 reads CASSLYVGGTEAFF. The DNA of the CDR3 is TGTGCCAGCAGTTTATATGTGGGTGGTACTGAAGCTTTCTTT. The full variable domain, completed using reference TRBV28 and TRBJ1-1, is DVKVTQSSRYLVKRTGEKVFLECVQDMDHENMFWYRQDPGLGLRLIYFSYDVKMKEKGDIPEGYSVSREKKERFSLILESASTNQTSMYLCASSLYVGGTEAFFGQGTRLTVV.

V and J are TRBV7-3 and TRBJ1-1, with TRBD1 identical over 8 bases. This CDR3 contains 18 residues. Germline values: CDR1 SGHTA, CDR2 FQGTGA. V lost 3 bases and J lost 4; bases outside the gene matches: 16. As DNA, the CDR3 is TGTGCCAGCAGCTTCAGACAGGGGATCGGTTCGAGAGGCACTGAAGCTTTCTTT. Translating gives CASSFRQGIGSRGTEAFF.

The chain has TRBV29-1 and TRBJ2-1, with 11 bases that match TRBD2. V shed 1 base, J shed 7 bases, and the junction held 3 bases outside the gene matches. Per germline, CDR1 SQVTM and CDR2 ANQGSEA. CDR3 length: 14 residues. CDR3 coding DNA: TGCAGCGTTGAAGGACTAGCGGGGATAAATGAGCAGTTCTTC. Translating gives CSVEGLAGINEQFF.

The chain couples TRBV30 to TRBJ2-5, with D uncertain. The germline V and J ends were trimmed by 3 bases and 4 bases, with 12 bases remaining between them. The CDR3 extends over 13 amino acids. Germline V gives CDR1 GTSNPN, CDR2 SVGIG (reference sequence). The CDR3 sequence: CAWSIFGSETQYF. CDR3 bases: TGTGCCTGGAGCATTTTTGGGTCAGAGACCCAGTACTTC.

The rearrangement uses TRBV6-5 and TRBJ1-2, with TRBD1 matching over 9 bases. This CDR3 comprises 14 residues. Germline lookup yields CDR1 MNHEY and CDR2 SVGAGI. Unmatched junction bases numbered 7, after V lost 6 bases and J lost 5 bases. The CDR3: CASSGRDRVYGYTF. CDR3 nucleotide sequence: TGTGCCAGCAGCGGCCGGGACAGGGTATATGGCTACACCTTC.

In this sample, this clone turned up a few times. This chain connects TRBV6-5 to TRBJ1-3, with D unresolved. Germline V gene data show CDR1 as MNHEY and CDR2 as SVGAGI. There are 14 residues in the CDR3. Trimming took off 5 bases at V and 5 bases at J, with 13 bases between the two ends. CDR3 coding DNA: TGTGCCAGCAGTAGGGATCGAAGCCGAAACACCATATATTTT. Its translation is CASSRDRSRNTIYF.

The J gene is TRBJ1-2, the V gene TRBV27; 8 bases are a match to TRBD1. Germline CDR1 MNHEY, CDR2 SMNVEV (reference sequence). The junction had 12 bases not matched to a gene; V was cut back by 9 bases and J by 6 bases. The CDR3 sequence is 14 residues long. The CDR3 reads CASRLSAGGHGYTF. The CDR3 nucleotides are TGTGCCAGTAGGTTAAGTGCAGGGGGCCATGGCTACACCTTC.

The chain recombines TRBV5-1 with TRBJ2-3; 7 nucleotides align to TRBD1. Germline V gene lookup returns CDR1 SGHRS and CDR2 YFSETQ. This CDR3 region has 14 residues. The J segment lost 4 bases and the V segment lost 7 bases, leaving 9 bases of the junction unmatched. The CDR3 DNA reads TGCGCCAGCCTCAAAGGGGGCGACGCAGATACGCAGTATTTT. It codes for CASLKGGDADTQYF.